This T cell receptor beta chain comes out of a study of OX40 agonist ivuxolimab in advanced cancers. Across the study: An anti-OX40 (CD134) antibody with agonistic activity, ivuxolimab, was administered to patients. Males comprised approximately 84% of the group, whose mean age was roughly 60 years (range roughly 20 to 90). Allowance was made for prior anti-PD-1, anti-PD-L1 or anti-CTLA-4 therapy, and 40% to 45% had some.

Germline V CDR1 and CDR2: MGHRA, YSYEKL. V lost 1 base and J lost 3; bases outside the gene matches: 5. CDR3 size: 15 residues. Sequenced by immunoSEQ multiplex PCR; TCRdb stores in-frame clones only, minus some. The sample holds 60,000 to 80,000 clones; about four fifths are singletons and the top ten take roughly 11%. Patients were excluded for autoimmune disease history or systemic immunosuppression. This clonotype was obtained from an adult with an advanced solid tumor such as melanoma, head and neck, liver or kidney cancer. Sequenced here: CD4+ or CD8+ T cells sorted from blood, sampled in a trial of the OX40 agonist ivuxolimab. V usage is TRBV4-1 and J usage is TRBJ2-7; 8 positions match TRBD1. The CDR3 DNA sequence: TGCGCCAGCAGCCAAGTGGACAGGGTTCTCTACGAGCAGTACTTC. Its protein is CASSQVDRVLYEQYF.